These 8 T cell receptor beta chains originate from one sample sequenced in a study of T-cell reconstitution after alpha-beta-depleted transplantation in children. As it was prepared, the TCRbeta library received unique molecular identifiers. TCRdb independently ran MiXCR on the PCR reads; one entry per CDR3 protein. The data contain 150,000 to 250,000 distinct CDR3 sequences, 14% to 15% of them singletons. This specimen was PBMCs from the stem cell graft donor, taken from the stem cell graft. These receptors all stem from a human donor who donated a stem cell graft to a child with acute lymphoblastic leukemia.

This clonotype has at least ten counts. The rearrangement uses TRBV11-2 and TRBJ2-3; D is ambiguous. The CDR3 runs to 13 residues. Trimming removed 3 bases at V and 2 bases at J, with 6 bases between. Germline V gene lookup returns CDR1 SGHAT and CDR2 FQNNGV. CDR3 coding DNA: TGTGCCAGCAGCTTGACACACACAGATACGCAGTATTTT. Translation: CASSLTHTDTQYF.

The table lists this clonotype with a few counts. The chain couples TRBV12-3 or TRBV12-4 to TRBJ2-1; 9 nucleotides match TRBD2. This CDR3 spans 18 amino acids. Germline trimming cut 1 base from V and 1 base from J; bases unmatched to any gene: 8. CDR3 DNA sequence: TGTGCCAGCAGTTTAGTGGTCGTTAGCGGGAGATCCTACAATGAGCAGTTCTTC. It codes for CASSLVVVSGRSYNEQFF.

This clonotype was counted only a few times. The chain combines TRBV5-1 with TRBJ2-2, with 10 bases identical to TRBD2. The CDR3 is 15 amino acids. Trimming cost V 3 bases and J 3 bases; bases outside gene matches: 2. Looked up from germline, CDR1 is SGHRS and CDR2 is YFSETQ. The CDR3 loop reads CASSWTSGDTGELFF. In nucleotides, the CDR3 is TGCGCCAGCAGCTGGACTAGCGGCGACACCGGGGAGCTGTTTTTT.

The rearrangement joins TRBV30 to TRBJ1-5; TRBD1 is a possible D gene (6 bases). Per germline, CDR1 GTSNPN and CDR2 SVGIG (reference sequence). V lost 8 bases, J lost 2 bases, and 19 bases lay in between. CDR3 length: 15 residues. The CDR3 DNA reads TGTGCCCTTCGGGGGGGGGGCGATGGCAATCAGCCCCAGCATTTT. As protein: CALRGGGDGNQPQHF.

This clonotype was observed at least ten times. V gene TRBV5-8 combines with J gene TRBJ2-7; 8 nucleotides line up with TRBD1. Germline assignment: CDR1 SGHTS and CDR2 YDEGEE. J lost 3 bases, V lost 0 bases, and 5 bases had no gene match. The CDR3 is made up of 15 amino acids. Written as DNA, the CDR3 is TGTGCCAGCAGCTTGGGGAGAACAGGGGGCTACGAGCAGTACTTC. Translating it yields CASSLGRTGGYEQYF.

Many counts were recorded for this clonotype. V usage is TRBV5-1 and J usage is TRBJ2-7; the match to TRBD2 covers 10 bases. CDR1 SGHRS and CDR2 YFSETQ come from the germline V gene. The CDR3 length is 15 residues. After removal of 2 bases from V and 3 bases from J, the junction contained 5 bases not matched to a gene. CDR3: CASSFETSGYYEQYF. The CDR3 DNA sequence: TGCGCCAGCAGCTTTGAGACTAGCGGGTACTACGAGCAGTACTTC.

This clonotype was counted many times. The chain has TRBV10-3 and TRBJ1-6; D ambiguous. Germline assignment: CDR1 ENHRY and CDR2 SYGVKD. Trimming shortened V by 10 bases and J by 0 bases, and 10 bases separated the two germline ends. This CDR3 is 14 amino acids long. The CDR3 DNA is TGTGCCACCCTACAGAGCTCCTATAATTCACCCCTCCACTTT. Amino acid sequence: CATLQSSYNSPLHF.

About this clonotype: Since a much larger clone is just one base distant, this may be a read error. The chain uses TRBV29-1 and TRBJ2-1; TRBD2 is a possible D gene (5 bases). Germline V gene data show CDR1 as SQVTM and CDR2 as ANQGSEA. There are 13 residues in the CDR3. V was pared by 7 bases and J by 3 bases, with 13 bases between. CDR3 residues: CSAALTSYNEQFF. CDR3 nucleotide sequence: TGCAGCGCGGCGCTTACTAGCTACAATGAGCAGTTCTTC.